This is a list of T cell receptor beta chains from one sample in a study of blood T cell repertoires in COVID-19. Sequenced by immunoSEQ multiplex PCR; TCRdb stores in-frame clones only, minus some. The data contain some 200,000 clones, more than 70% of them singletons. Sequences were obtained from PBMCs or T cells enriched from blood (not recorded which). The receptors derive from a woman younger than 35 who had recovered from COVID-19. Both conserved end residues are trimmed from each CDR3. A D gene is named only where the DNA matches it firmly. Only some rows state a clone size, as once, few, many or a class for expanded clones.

ASSTTSGGEQY,NA,TRBD2,TRBV6-5,TRBJ2-7
ASSIQRGGLQETQY,NA,TRBD2,TRBV19,TRBJ2-5
ASSTRRGTGEAYGYT,NA,TRBD1,TRBV11-2,TRBJ1-2
ASSVAPGGYNEQF,NA,TRBD2,TRBV9,TRBJ2-1
ASSESVQGTGELF,NA,TRBD1,TRBV6-1,TRBJ2-2
ATSDLPQVTQY,NA,NA,TRBV24-1,TRBJ2-3
ASSNDRFNQPQH,NA,NA,TRBV28,TRBJ1-5
ASSPRQGQGETQY,NA,TRBD1,TRBV18,TRBJ2-5
ATSSGTTGLGEQY,NA,NA,TRBV15,TRBJ2-7
ASSLVGGYGYT,NA,NA,TRBV27,TRBJ1-2
ASQDRVYEQY,NA,TRBD1,TRBV28,TRBJ2-7
ASSQGARTT,NA,NA,TRBV3-1/TRBV3-2,TRBJ2-7
ASSDRQGGTEAF,NA,TRBD1,TRBV7-3,TRBJ1-1
ASSLGLLGQFMDYGYT,NA,NA,TRBV5-1,TRBJ1-2
AWSVAYRGYEQY,once,TRBD1,TRBV30,TRBJ2-7
ASSPLIAGGSYEQF,few,TRBD2,TRBV14,TRBJ2-1
ASSPPGQPGEQY,NA,TRBD1,TRBV4-1,TRBJ2-7
ASNLDRVKYGYT,NA,TRBD1,TRBV2,TRBJ1-2
ASGEGHSTDTQY,NA,TRBD2,TRBV6-5,TRBJ2-3
AWSPHTATNEKLF,NA,NA,TRBV30,TRBJ1-4
ASSLEGRLNSYEQY,NA,NA,TRBV5-1,TRBJ2-7
ASSYVDRETQY,NA,NA,TRBV6-5,TRBJ2-5
ASSLEGPRFVGGEDEQF,NA,NA,TRBV7-9,TRBJ2-1
ASSLSGQGISPLH,NA,NA,TRBV7-9,TRBJ1-6
ASSLSFYSGNTEAF,NA,NA,TRBV5-1,TRBJ1-1
ASSQGGYGYT,NA,NA,TRBV27,TRBJ1-2
ASSLGRLAYNEQF,NA,NA,TRBV27,TRBJ2-1
ASSLSRGGYT,NA,NA,TRBV12-3/TRBV12-4,TRBJ1-2
ASNPYRDEKLF,NA,NA,TRBV2,TRBJ1-4
ASSPWTGYEQY,NA,TRBD1,TRBV4-1,TRBJ2-7
ASRYGQGVYEQY,NA,TRBD1,TRBV6-5,TRBJ2-7
ASRPSGEPGQGVGETQY,NA,TRBD1,TRBV27,TRBJ2-5
ASSFPVGEQY,NA,NA,TRBV7-9,TRBJ2-7
ASSYSLYHLLTDTQY,NA,NA,TRBV6-2/TRBV6-3,TRBJ2-3
ASSPPGHPNDEQF,NA,NA,TRBV7-8,TRBJ2-1
ASSTIGSRGNEKLF,NA,NA,TRBV9,TRBJ1-4
ASSEIKTGSNQPQH,NA,TRBD1,TRBV6-1,TRBJ1-5
AVGTSGVSSYNEQF,NA,TRBD2,TRBV2,TRBJ2-1
ASSSLSSYNSPLH,once,NA,TRBV28,TRBJ1-6
ASSKDRVDTGELF,NA,TRBD1,TRBV2,TRBJ2-2
ASSSSPRGGGETQY,NA,TRBD2,TRBV7-8,TRBJ2-5
ATSDQGATGANVLT,once,TRBD1,TRBV24-1,TRBJ2-6
ASREGWDGYT,NA,NA,TRBV12-3/TRBV12-4,TRBJ1-2
ASSPRQNTEAF,NA,NA,TRBV7-6,TRBJ1-1
ASSQDPARGYGYT,NA,NA,TRBV14,TRBJ1-2
ASSLLRGAQSNEQY,few,NA,TRBV11-2,TRBJ2-7
ASRSSGTGLRPQH,few,TRBD1,TRBV28,TRBJ1-5
ASSPDRSSYNEQF,NA,TRBD1,TRBV4-1,TRBJ2-1
ASSLLAPDVYEQY,NA,NA,TRBV7-6,TRBJ2-7
ASSVNPLMNTEAF,NA,NA,TRBV6-5,TRBJ1-1
ASSLGTGGFGELF,few,TRBD1,TRBV7-9,TRBJ2-2
ASNPTGTNEKLF,NA,NA,TRBV28,TRBJ1-4
AWSGAGGSDTQY,NA,TRBD2,TRBV30,TRBJ2-3
ASSRDRRSSYEQY,NA,TRBD1,TRBV4-1,TRBJ2-7
ASSTSTSGAGTDTQY,NA,TRBD2,TRBV5-4,TRBJ2-3
ASSLANRERAF,NA,NA,TRBV5-1,TRBJ1-1
ATSSGIYGYT,NA,NA,TRBV24-1,TRBJ1-2
AISPGTEAF,NA,NA,TRBV10-3,TRBJ1-1
AISGPGLAGGQYNEQF,NA,TRBD2,TRBV10-3,TRBJ2-1